This T cell receptor (beta chain) was retrieved from a study of identical twins. Study conclusions and caveats: Invariant T cells like MAIT and iNKT could partly confound the zero-insertion analyses. With abundant cord blood beta clonotypes, insertions were fewer; memory repertoires showed no such pattern.

The ends were cut back, 1 base at V and 2 bases at J, with 12 bases in the middle. The germline gives CDR1 SEHNR, CDR2 FQNEAQ (reference sequence). The CDR3 length is 15 residues. Unique molecular identifiers were present on the cDNA, and a universal primer site came from template switching. TCRdb redid the calling of the 5' RACE reads with MiXCR, one entry per CDR3 protein. In the table there are around 500,000 distinct CDR3 sequences, approximately 15% of which are singletons. This clonotype was seen a handful of times. Its antigen is unidentified. This sample was also put to use in a study of yellow fever vaccine responses in identical twins.

The sample was CD4+ T cells sorted from blood. The V gene is TRBV7-9, the J gene TRBJ2-7, with D possibly matching TRBD1 (6 bases). This clonotype was obtained from a woman between 18 and 30 years old in good health. The CDR3 DNA follows: TGTGCCAGCAGCTTAGGCAGGGGAATGGCCTACGAGCAGTACTTC. Its translation: CASSLGRGMAYEQYF.